What follows are 3 T cell receptor beta chains derived from one specimen sequenced in a study of cytomegalovirus exposure and HLA in healthy donors. The primer mix had 60 Vbeta and 13 Jbeta primers. Some clones are missing from TCRdb's copy, which holds only in-frame ones; the method was immunoSEQ multiplex PCR. The table lists about 200,000 clones, roughly three quarters of them singletons. Specimen: PBMCs. The source of these receptors is a male donor in good health and CMV-seropositive.

V is TRBV7-2 and J is TRBJ2-7, with D unresolved. V was shortened by 4 bases and J by 3 bases, with 4 bases between the two germline ends. Germline CDR1 SGHTA, CDR2 FQGNSA. This CDR3 contains 11 residues. The CDR3 nucleotides are TGTGCCAGCAGCTCCATCTACGAGCAGTACTTC. Residues: CASSSIYEQYF.

The chain is built from TRBV9 and TRBJ2-1, with 8 positions matching TRBD2. Germline-derived CDR1 and CDR2 are SGDLS and YYNGEE. Trimming at V came to 0 bases and at J to 4 bases, leaving 6 bases not matched to a gene. This CDR3 is 16 amino acids long. The CDR3 DNA sequence: TGTGCCAGCAGCGTAGCGCCGGGGGGGCCATACAATGAGCAGTTCTTC. Its translation: CASSVAPGGPYNEQFF. The full variable domain, with the rest looked up from reference TRBV9 and TRBJ2-1, is DSGVTQTPKHLITATGQRVTLRCSPRSGDLSVYWYQQSLDQGLQFLIQYYNGEERAKGNILERFSAQQFPDLHSELNLSSLELGDSALYFCASSVAPGGPYNEQFFGPGTRLTVL.

The rearrangement uses TRBV7-3 and TRBJ2-7; D is possibly TRBD2 (7 bases). CDR3 size: 16 residues. With 1 base removed from V and 6 bases from J, the gap between germline ends came to 19 bases. Germline-derived CDR1 and CDR2 are SGHTA and FQGTGA. The CDR3 DNA sequence: TGTGCCAGCAGCTTAATAGGGGGGGAGGCCTGGGTCGAGCAGTACTTC. This translates into CASSLIGGEAWVEQYF. Combining the CDR3 with reference TRBV7-3 and TRBJ2-7 gives the whole variable domain GAGVSQTPSNKVTEKGKYVELRCDPISGHTALYWYRQSLGQGPEFLIYFQGTGAADDSGLPNDRFFAVRPEGSVSTLKIQRTERGDSAVYLCASSLIGGEAWVEQYFGPGTRLTVT.